The 32 T cell receptor beta chains below all came from one sample that was sequenced in a study of PD-L1 blockade in urothelial cancer. Produced via immunoSEQ multiplex PCR; TCRdb's table is partial and in-frame only. This sample has around 41,000 clones, with about 88% found just once. Sequences were derived from PBMCs, sampled around atezolizumab (anti-PD-L1) treatment. These receptors were collected from a woman in her sixties with urothelial cancer.

V and J are TRBV7-9 and TRBJ2-3; 8 nucleotides match TRBD2. CDR1 and CDR2 from the germline V gene are SEHNR and FQNEAQ (reference sequence). Trimming removed 1 base from V and 5 bases from J; junction bases left unmatched: 14. The CDR3 extends over 18 amino acids. Here the CDR3 DNA reads TGTGCCAGCAGCTTAGAATCATGGCGGGAGGTAGGAGAAGATACGCAGTATTTT. Its protein is CASSLESWREVGEDTQYF.

This clone has only one observation. The CDR3 region is CASSVIRTASNQPQHF. The CDR3 DNA reads as TGTGCCAGTAGTGTAATAAGGACAGCTAGCAATCAGCCCCAGCATTTT. This chain connects TRBV19 to TRBJ1-5; perhaps TRBD1 as D (6 bases). Germline loops: CDR1 LNHDA, CDR2 SQIVND (reference sequence). The V end lost 5 bases, the J end lost 0 bases, and 14 bases lay between the germline ends. The CDR3 is made up of 16 amino acids. The entire variable domain, with the rest obtained from reference TRBV19 and TRBJ1-5, is as follows: DGGITQSPKYLFRKEGQNVTLSCEQNLNHDAMYWYRQDPGQGLRLIYYSQIVNDFQKGDIAEGYSVSREKKESFPLTVTSAQKNPTAFYLCASSVIRTASNQPQHFGDGTRLSIL.

The table lists this clone with a few counts. The V gene is TRBV6-4, the J gene TRBJ2-3; a weak D match, TRBD1 (6 bases). This CDR3 comprises 16 residues. V was trimmed by 4 bases and J by 5 bases, leaving 19 bases between them. Germline assignment: CDR1 MRHNA and CDR2 SNTAGT. The CDR3: CASSGSGDGAGDTQYF. The DNA of the CDR3 is TGTGCCAGCAGTGGGTCAGGGGACGGGGCTGGAGATACGCAGTATTTT.

The V gene is TRBV11-2, the J gene TRBJ2-5; 8 bases match TRBD2. Germline loops: CDR1 SGHAT, CDR2 FQNNGV. The CDR3 has 15 amino acids. Trimming took 0 bases from V and 4 from J; bases not matched to a gene: 4. CDR3 DNA sequence: TGTGCCAGCAGCTTAGATTCGGGGGGGGGAGAGACCCAGTACTTC. This encodes CASSLDSGGGETQYF.

The chain recombines TRBV7-9 with TRBJ1-4; D perhaps matches TRBD1 (6 bases). CDR1 is SEHNR and CDR2 is FQNEAQ in the germline V gene (reference sequence). The CDR3 consists of 16 residues. Trimming took 5 bases from V and 4 from J, leaving 17 bases between them. CDR3 loop: CASSHPGGQINEKLFF. Here the CDR3 DNA reads TGTGCCAGCAGCCACCCCGGGGGGCAGATTAATGAAAAACTGTTTTTT.

This chain links TRBV19 with TRBJ1-1; 12 bases line up with TRBD1. V lost 7 bases to trimming and J lost 5 bases; unmatched junction nucleotides: 8. CDR3 length: 15 amino acids. CDR1 LNHDA and CDR2 SQIVND come from the germline V gene (reference sequence). The CDR3: CASNPGTGGGTEAFF. The CDR3 nucleotides are TGTGCCAGTAACCCGGGGACAGGGGGCGGAACTGAAGCTTTCTTT.

This clone came up a few times. The genes are TRBV10-1 and TRBJ1-5; 10 bases are shared with TRBD1. The CDR3 runs 12 residues. Losses at the gene ends were 10 bases for V and 6 bases for J; bases not matched to a gene: 3. Germline values: CDR1 WNHNN, CDR2 SYGVQD (reference sequence). The CDR3 DNA reads as TGCGCCAAGACAGGGGGCGGTCAGCCCCAGCATTTT. It codes for CAKTGGGQPQHF.

Only one count was recorded for this clone. The V call is TRBV27, the J call TRBJ2-7; TRBD2 agrees at 11 bases. Germline assignment: CDR1 MNHEY and CDR2 SMNVEV (reference sequence). The CDR3 extends over 16 amino acids. Trimming took 5 bases from V and 4 from J; bases not matched to a gene: 10. In DNA, the CDR3 is TGTGCCAGCAGTAGAACGCCGGGACTAGCGGAGTACGAGCAGTACTTC. Amino acid sequence: CASSRTPGLAEYEQYF.

This sequence joins TRBV7-9 and TRBJ1-2; D gene uncertain. CDR1 and CDR2 from the germline V gene are SEHNR and FQNEAQ (reference sequence). Trimming left V 1 base short and J 4 bases short, with 10 bases between. CDR3 length equals 14 residues. The CDR3 DNA follows: TGTGCCAGCAGCTTAGGCACGAACAGCTATGGCTACACCTTC. It translates to CASSLGTNSYGYTF.

The chain recombines TRBV5-6 with TRBJ1-5; D is possibly TRBD1 (6 bases). Trimming shortened V by 1 base and J by 5 bases, and 16 bases separated the two germline ends. This CDR3 has 16 amino acids. CDR1 is SGHDT, CDR2 YYEEEE, per germline. In nucleotides, the CDR3 is TGTGCCAGCAGCTTGAACGGCAGGGGTAGAGATCAGCCCCAGCATTTT. Its protein product is CASSLNGRGRDQPQHF.

The chain recombines TRBV7-3 with TRBJ2-1; possible D gene TRBD2, 6 bases. CDR3 length: 15 residues. CDR1 and CDR2 from the germline V gene are SGHTA and FQGTGA. Trimming left V 5 bases short and J 0 bases short, with 11 bases between. The CDR3 nucleotides are TGTGCCAGCAGCGGGGGACTCAGCTCCTACAATGAGCAGTTCTTC. Translation: CASSGGLSSYNEQFF.

This sequence joins TRBV6-4 and TRBJ2-3; D is perhaps TRBD2 (5 bases). The CDR3 totals 15 residues. CDR1 is MRHNA and CDR2 is SNTAGT in the germline V gene. V was cut by 0 bases and J by 1 base, with 8 bases left in between. The CDR3, as DNA: TGTGCCAGCAGTGACTCATACGGGGGCACAGATACGCAGTATTTT. It specifies CASSDSYGGTDTQYF.

The CDR3 sequence is CASSAQGPGELFF. CDR3 sequence (DNA): TGCGCCAGCAGCGCACAGGGTCCCGGGGAGCTGTTTTTT. The V gene is TRBV4-1, the J gene TRBJ2-2; possibly TRBD1 for D (6 bases). Looked up from germline, CDR1 is MGHRA and CDR2 is YSYEKL. The CDR3 spans 13 residues. The V end was cut by 5 bases, the J end by 6 bases, with 10 bases between.

The chain employs TRBV4-2 and TRBJ2-3; 11 bases align to TRBD2. The CDR3 consists of 17 residues. Germline V gives CDR1 LGHNA, CDR2 YNFKEQ. The junction had 2 bases not matched to a gene; V was cut back by 0 bases and J by 0 bases. The CDR3 spells CASSQDRLAGSTDTQYF. The CDR3 coding sequence is TGTGCCAGCAGCCAAGATCGACTAGCGGGGAGCACAGATACGCAGTATTTT.

The chain joins TRBV2 to TRBJ2-1; 8 positions match TRBD2. Looked up from germline, CDR1 is SNHLY and CDR2 is FYNNEI. Unmatched junction bases numbered 14, after V lost 7 bases and J lost 9 bases. The CDR3 runs to 15 residues. The CDR3 DNA sequence: TGTGCCAGCACCCCTACCGGGGGGGCGTATAGTGAGCAGTTCTTC. The encoded protein is CASTPTGGAYSEQFF.

This clone was seen a single time. The chain uses TRBV18 and TRBJ1-1; TRBD1 aligns across 7 bases. Germline lookup yields CDR1 KGHSH and CDR2 LQKENI. V shed 3 bases and J 3 bases; nucleotides not matched to a gene: 10. The CDR3 contains 16 residues. The CDR3 sequence is CASSPQTGLVHTEAFF. The CDR3 bases are TGTGCCAGCTCACCTCAGACAGGGTTGGTTCACACTGAAGCTTTCTTT.

The genes are TRBV7-9 and TRBJ2-7; a possible D gene is TRBD1 (5 bases). V was cut by 1 base and J by 6 bases, with 13 bases left in between. The CDR3 contains 14 residues. The germline gives CDR1 SEHNR, CDR2 FQNEAQ (reference sequence). The CDR3, as DNA: TGTGCCAGCAGCTTAGGCTTTCAGGGCGGCGAGCAGTACTTC. Its translation: CASSLGFQGGEQYF.

V gene TRBV29-1 combines with J gene TRBJ2-1; 8 nucleotides align to TRBD2. The junction had 6 bases not matched to a gene; V was cut back by 5 bases and J by 6 bases. CDR1 is SQVTM and CDR2 is ANQGSEA in the germline V gene. The CDR3 covers 13 residues. CDR3 DNA sequence: TGCAGCGTTCAAGCGGGAGCGGGCAATGAGCAGTTCTTC. This translates into CSVQAGAGNEQFF.

This clone appeared a single time. V is TRBV28 and J is TRBJ1-1; D uncertain. V lost 6 bases, J lost 0 bases, and 8 bases lay in between. Germline CDR1 reads MDHEN; CDR2 reads SYDVKM. The CDR3 totals 13 residues. This chain's CDR3 is CASRGPMNTEAFF. The CDR3, as DNA: TGTGCCAGCAGGGGCCCAATGAACACTGAAGCTTTCTTT.

This chain links TRBV19 with TRBJ1-1; D gene unclear. Trimming took 5 bases from V and 1 from J, leaving 14 bases between them. The germline gives CDR1 LNHDA, CDR2 SQIVND (reference sequence). This CDR3 is built from 15 residues. DNA for the CDR3: TGTGCCAGTAGTGCTTCGTGGGGAGGGAACACTGAAGCTTTCTTT. Translated, it gives CASSASWGGNTEAFF.

This clone was detected once. The chain links TRBV6-1 to TRBJ2-7; 8 bases fit TRBD1. This CDR3 contains 15 residues. The germline CDR1 and CDR2 sequences are MNHNS and SASEGT. V was pared by 3 bases and J by 2 bases, with 6 bases of the junction left unmatched. The DNA for the CDR3 is TGTGCCAGCAGTGATGAGACAGGGGCGACCTACGAGCAGTACTTC. Amino acids: CASSDETGATYEQYF.

The V and J genes are TRBV6-6 and TRBJ1-1; TRBD1 might be the D (5 bases). Germline V gene lookup returns CDR1 MNHNY and CDR2 SVGAGI (reference sequence). V shed 6 bases and J shed 7 bases, with 12 bases lying between them. CDR3 size: 12 residues. This CDR3 is CASRWLGGEAFF. CDR3 sequence (DNA): TGTGCCAGCAGGTGGTTGGGGGGTGAAGCTTTCTTT.

The chain recombines TRBV19 with TRBJ1-5, with 9 bases fitting TRBD1. Germline CDR1 reads LNHDA; CDR2 reads SQIVND (reference sequence). V lost 5 bases to trimming and J lost 0 bases; unmatched junction nucleotides: 5. The CDR3 consists of 16 residues. The CDR3 DNA reads TGTGCCAGTAGTCATACAGGGGGCTCTAGCAATCAGCCCCAGCATTTT. It codes for CASSHTGGSSNQPQHF. Based on the CDR3 plus reference TRBV19 and TRBJ1-5, the full variable domain is DGGITQSPKYLFRKEGQNVTLSCEQNLNHDAMYWYRQDPGQGLRLIYYSQIVNDFQKGDIAEGYSVSREKKESFPLTVTSAQKNPTAFYLCASSHTGGSSNQPQHFGDGTRLSIL.

Only one count was recorded for this clone. This chain joins TRBV7-2 and TRBJ2-7; 9 positions agree with TRBD2. The CDR3 contains 14 residues. Germline values: CDR1 SGHTA, CDR2 FQGNSA. J lost 0 bases, V lost 7 bases, and 4 bases had no gene match. The CDR3 loop is CASMRAGGSYEQYF. As DNA, the CDR3 is TGTGCCAGCATGCGAGCGGGGGGCTCCTACGAGCAGTACTTC. The full variable domain, completed using reference TRBV7-2 and TRBJ2-7, is GAGVSQSPSNKVTEKGKDVELRCDPISGHTALYWYRQSLGQGLEFLIYFQGNSAPDKSGLPSDRFSAERTGGSVSTLTIQRTQQEDSAVYLCASMRAGGSYEQYFGPGTRLTVT.

The chain has TRBV7-2 and TRBJ2-3; 10 bases line up with TRBD2. The germline V gene encodes CDR1 SGHTA and CDR2 FQGNSA. The CDR3 contains 17 residues. V lost 1 base to trimming and J lost 2 bases; unmatched junction nucleotides: 6. CDR3 sequence: CASSLEREGGPTDTQYF. In nucleotides, the CDR3 is TGTGCCAGCAGCTTAGAGCGGGAGGGGGGACCCACAGATACGCAGTATTTT. The full variable domain, rest sourced from reference TRBV7-2 and TRBJ2-3, is GAGVSQSPSNKVTEKGKDVELRCDPISGHTALYWYRQSLGQGLEFLIYFQGNSAPDKSGLPSDRFSAERTGGSVSTLTIQRTQQEDSAVYLCASSLEREGGPTDTQYFGPGTRLTVL.

The chain is built from TRBV9 and TRBJ2-1; D might be TRBD2 (6 bases). V dropped 0 bases and J dropped 2 bases, with 12 bases sitting between them. Germline CDR1 SGDLS, CDR2 YYNGEE. CDR3 length equals 16 residues. CDR3 coding DNA: TGTGCCAGCAGCGTAGAGACTAGTGTCACCTACAATGAGCAGTTCTTC. Translating gives CASSVETSVTYNEQFF.

For this clone: Other DNA variants within this sample encode the same CDR3. The CDR3 DNA reads as TGTGCCAGCAGCCCTAGCACAGATACGCAGTATTTT. Its translation is CASSPSTDTQYF. The gene calls are TRBV7-6 and TRBJ2-3; D is unresolved. The V and J ends lost 5 bases and 0 bases respectively, with 3 bases between them. This CDR3 region has 12 residues. Looked up from germline, CDR1 is SGHVS and CDR2 is FNYEAQ.

V gene TRBV7-6 combines with J gene TRBJ2-7, with D perhaps matching TRBD2 (6 bases). CDR3 size: 15 residues. Trimming took off 11 bases at V and 2 bases at J, with 22 bases between the two ends. Germline loops: CDR1 SGHVS, CDR2 FNYEAQ. CDR3 in amino acids: CAVGGEGPIPYEQYF. CDR3 in DNA: TGTGCCGTGGGGGGTGAAGGGCCCATACCCTACGAGCAGTACTTC.

This chain connects TRBV5-1 to TRBJ2-1; the D gene is possibly TRBD1 (6 bases). Germline V gives CDR1 SGHRS, CDR2 YFSETQ. The CDR3 covers 14 residues. Between the trimmed V and J ends, which lost 3 bases and 7 bases, there was a span of 14 bases. CDR3 region: CASSSGGTGNEQFF. The CDR3 DNA reads TGCGCCAGCAGCTCTGGGGGCACGGGGAATGAGCAGTTCTTC.

V usage is TRBV4-1 and J usage is TRBJ1-2; 7 bases are shared with TRBD1. CDR1 MGHRA and CDR2 YSYEKL come from the germline V gene. There are 14 residues in the CDR3. The trim removed 3 bases at V and 2 bases at J, leaving 3 bases unmatched. This CDR3 reads CASSHLQGNYGYTF. The CDR3 DNA reads as TGCGCCAGCAGCCATTTACAGGGGAACTATGGCTACACCTTC.

This clone was picked up one time. The chain employs TRBV2 and TRBJ2-7; possible D gene TRBD1, 5 bases. The CDR3 contains 11 residues. V gave up 2 bases and J gave up 6 bases, with 5 bases separating them. Germline V gene sequence: CDR1 SNHLY, CDR2 FYNNEI. CDR3 coding DNA: TGTGCCAGCAGTGAAAGGGGCGAGCAGTACTTC. Protein: CASSERGEQYF.

The V and J genes are TRBV6-6 and TRBJ2-1; TRBD2 aligns across 8 bases. This CDR3 is 16 amino acids long. The trim removed 0 bases at V and 2 bases at J, leaving 3 bases unmatched. Germline values: CDR1 MNHNY, CDR2 SVGAGI (reference sequence). CDR3 in DNA: TGTGCCAGCAGTTACTCCTTTAGCGGGGCCTACAATGAGCAGTTCTTC. Its translation is CASSYSFSGAYNEQFF.